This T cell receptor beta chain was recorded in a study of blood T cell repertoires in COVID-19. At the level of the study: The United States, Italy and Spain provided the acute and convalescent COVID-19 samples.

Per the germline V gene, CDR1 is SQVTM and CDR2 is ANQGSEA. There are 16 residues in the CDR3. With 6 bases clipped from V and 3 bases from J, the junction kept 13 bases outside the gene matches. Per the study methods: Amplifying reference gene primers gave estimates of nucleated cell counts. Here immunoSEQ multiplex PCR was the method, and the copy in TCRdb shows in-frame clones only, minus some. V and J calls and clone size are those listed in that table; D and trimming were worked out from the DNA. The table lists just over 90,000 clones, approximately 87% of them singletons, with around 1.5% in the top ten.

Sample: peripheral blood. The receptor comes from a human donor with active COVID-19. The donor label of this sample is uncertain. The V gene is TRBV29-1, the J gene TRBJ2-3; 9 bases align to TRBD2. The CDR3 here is CSVRGAGGPGTDTQYF. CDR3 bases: TGCAGCGTGCGAGGTGCGGGGGGGCCTGGGACAGATACGCAGTATTTT.